The source of this T cell receptor (beta chain) is a study of T cell responses to AZD1222 COVID-19 vaccine. The germline V gene encodes CDR1 MDHEN and CDR2 SYDVKM. The ends were cut back, 5 bases at V and 7 bases at J, with 14 bases in the middle. There are 13 residues in the CDR3. Data came from immunoSEQ multiplex PCR; TCRdb stores just in-frame clones and leaves some out. The sample carries around 120,000 clones, approximately 90% recorded once. This rearrangement joins TRBV28 to TRBJ1-1; no clear D. This sample comprised peripheral blood, obtained on day 0 of MenACWY control vaccination. This TCR was sampled from an adult in good health. This CDR3 is CASSPPRRNEAFF. Here the CDR3 DNA reads TGTGCCAGCAGTCCGCCCCGGAGGAATGAAGCTTTCTTT.